This T cell receptor beta chain was obtained from a study of blood T cell repertoires in COVID-19. Per the original data handling: Estimates of nucleated cell counts were drawn from the amplification of reference gene primers. Repertoires were generated with immunoSEQ multiplex PCR, while TCRdb's copy carries only in-frame clones and drops some. The V and J calls and clone size come from that table; D and trimming were worked out from the DNA. The data hold about 160,000 clones, with over 85% observed a single time. The clonotype was recovered from a woman aged 50 to 65 with acute or convalescent COVID-19. Sequencing was performed on peripheral blood.

The CDR3 sequence is CASSLRSSNQYF. The CDR3 DNA is TGTGCCAGCAGTCTGCGGTCAAGCAATCAGTACTTC. J is TRBJ2-7 and V is TRBV6-5; no definite D call. Per the germline V gene, CDR1 is MNHEY and CDR2 is SVGAGI. The CDR3 extends over 12 amino acids. The V end lost 5 bases, the J end lost 10 bases, and 15 bases lay between the germline ends.